A selection of T cell receptor beta chains follows, all from one sample in a study of blood T cell repertoires in COVID-19. Sequencing used immunoSEQ multiplex PCR; TCRdb keeps in-frame clones, though not all of them. The table lists 280,000 or so clones, more than 70% of them singletons, with 5.5% to 8.5% in the top ten. The sequencing sample was made of peripheral blood. The receptors derive from a woman in her twenties or thirties who had recovered from COVID-19. Each CDR3 is given with its conserved first and last residue.

v_call	j_call	cdr3_aa
TRBV11-3	TRBJ2-4	CASSLTQGNIQYF
TRBV6-5	TRBJ2-1	CASSPDSSSYNEQFF
TRBV3-1/TRBV3-2	TRBJ2-3	CASSRGQGSTDTQYF
TRBV13	TRBJ2-7	CASSLGFRATYEQYF
TRBV6-1	TRBJ2-2	CASSEFVGGRSGELFF
TRBV27	TRBJ2-1	CASSLSLTLNEQFF
TRBV7-2	TRBJ2-5	CASTMLTTGETQYF
TRBV5-1	TRBJ1-4	CASSFSGSGYEKLFF
TRBV5-1	TRBJ1-6	CASSPGQGGNSPLHF
TRBV2	TRBJ1-2	CASRYDRAGYTF
TRBV28	TRBJ2-2	CASSISYHRAGELFF
TRBV29-1	TRBJ2-7	CSAQGSYEQYF
TRBV5-4	TRBJ1-1	CASSPRRRTEAFF
TRBV5-1	TRBJ1-1	CASSLSTITVNTEAFF
TRBV9	TRBJ2-3	CASSVDEGSGATGWTDTQYF
TRBV7-9	TRBJ2-5	CASSQGMGWETQYF
TRBV6-5	TRBJ2-6	CASSLDRAGANVLTF
TRBV24-1	TRBJ2-7	CATSDWEGYEQYF
TRBV6-1	TRBJ2-7	CASSPMDKPYEQYF
TRBV20-1	TRBJ2-3	CSASKDLAEGAQYF
TRBV2	TRBJ1-1	CASSPLGGFGTEAFF
TRBV9	TRBJ2-1	CASTTGGGDYNEQFF
TRBV18	TRBJ1-1	CASSPVKDREAFF
TRBV5-1	TRBJ1-4	CASSLAGGSEKLFF
TRBV10-3	TRBJ2-7	CAISEVTGVAEQYF
TRBV4-2	TRBJ2-1	CASSQRWGGALNEQFF
TRBV5-6	TRBJ2-3	CASSLERGGTQYF
TRBV9	TRBJ1-1	CASSVGQGTMNTEAFF
TRBV25-1	TRBJ2-5	CASSALTGTFQETQYF
TRBV2	TRBJ2-7	CASTAGGGEQYF
TRBV3-1/TRBV3-2	TRBJ1-2	CASSQAPGVAYGYTF
TRBV15	TRBJ1-6	CATTRTANSPLHF
TRBV18	TRBJ1-5	CASSPDRVQQPQHF
TRBV5-1	TRBJ2-7	CASSSGQQSYEQYF
TRBV6-5	TRBJ1-2	CASRDRGQSGYTF
TRBV9	TRBJ1-1	CASSPGVSTEAFF
TRBV28	TRBJ1-6	CASSSAGGVSPLHF
TRBV20-1	TRBJ1-2	CSASQITTGRWGYTF
TRBV6-2/TRBV6-3	TRBJ1-5	CASSYYSTNQPQHF
TRBV10-3	TRBJ2-5	CAISPGQQETQYF
TRBV9	TRBJ2-2	CASSRYRDRATGELFF
TRBV12-3/TRBV12-4	TRBJ2-4	CASSRSGGAHRYF